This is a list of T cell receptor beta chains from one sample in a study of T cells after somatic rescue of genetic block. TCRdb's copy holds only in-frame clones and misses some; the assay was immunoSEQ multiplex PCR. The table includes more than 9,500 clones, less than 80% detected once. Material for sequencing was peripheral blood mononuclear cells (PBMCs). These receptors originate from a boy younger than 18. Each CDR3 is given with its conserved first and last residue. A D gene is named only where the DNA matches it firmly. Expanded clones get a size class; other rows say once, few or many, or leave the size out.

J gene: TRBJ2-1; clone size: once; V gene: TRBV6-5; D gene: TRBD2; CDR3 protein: CASSYGRVANEQFF; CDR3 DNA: TGTGCCAGCAGTTACGGGAGGGTGGCCAATGAGCAGTTCTTC
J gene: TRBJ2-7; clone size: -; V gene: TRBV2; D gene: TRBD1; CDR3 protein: CASSVYARGLYEQYF; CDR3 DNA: TGTGCCAGCAGTGTATATGCTAGGGGGCTGTACGAGCAGTACTTC
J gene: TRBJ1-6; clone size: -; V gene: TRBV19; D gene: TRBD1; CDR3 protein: CASSVRQGRNSPLHF; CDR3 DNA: TGTGCCAGTAGTGTACGACAGGGGCGTAATTCACCCCTCCACTTT
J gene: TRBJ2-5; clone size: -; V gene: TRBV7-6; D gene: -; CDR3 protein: CASSLARRETQYF; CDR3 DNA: TGTGCCAGCAGCTTAGCTAGGCGGGAGACCCAGTACTTC
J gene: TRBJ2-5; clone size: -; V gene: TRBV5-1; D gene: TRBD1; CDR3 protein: CASSFRGQYQETQYF; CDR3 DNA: TGCGCCAGCAGCTTCAGGGGGCAATACCAAGAGACCCAGTACTTC
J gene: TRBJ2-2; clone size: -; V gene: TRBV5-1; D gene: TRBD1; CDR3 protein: CASSLIHGQALNTGELFF; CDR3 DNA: TGCGCCAGCAGCTTGATCCATGGACAGGCCCTGAACACCGGGGAGCTGTTTTTT
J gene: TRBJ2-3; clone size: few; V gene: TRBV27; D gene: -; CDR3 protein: CASSLWGGHTDTQYF; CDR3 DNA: TGTGCCAGCAGTTTATGGGGGGGCCACACAGATACGCAGTATTTT
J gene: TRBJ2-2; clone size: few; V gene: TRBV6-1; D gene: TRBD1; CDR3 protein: CASRRDRGHTGELFF; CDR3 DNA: TGTGCCAGCAGACGGGACAGGGGGCACACCGGGGAGCTGTTTTTT
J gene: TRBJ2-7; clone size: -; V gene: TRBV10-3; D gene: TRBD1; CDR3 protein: CAISVSRGSLDEQYF; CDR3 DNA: TGTGCCATCAGTGTGAGCAGGGGGAGTTTGGACGAGCAGTACTTC
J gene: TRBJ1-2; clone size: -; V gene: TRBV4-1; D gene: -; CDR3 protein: CASSQEVQGRFYGYTF; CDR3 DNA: TGCGCCAGCAGCCAAGAGGTCCAGGGAAGGTTCTATGGCTACACCTTC
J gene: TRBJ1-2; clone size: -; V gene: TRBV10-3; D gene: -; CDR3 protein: CAISPKNYGYTF; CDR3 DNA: TGTGCCATCAGTCCGAAGAACTATGGCTACACCTTC
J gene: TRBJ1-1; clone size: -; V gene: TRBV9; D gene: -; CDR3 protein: CASARGFF; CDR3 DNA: TGTGCCAGCGCCCGGGGTTTCTTT
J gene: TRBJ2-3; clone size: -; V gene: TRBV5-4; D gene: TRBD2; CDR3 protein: CASSLGTSPGTDTQYF; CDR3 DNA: TGTGCCAGCAGCTTAGGGACTAGCCCGGGGACAGATACGCAGTATTTT
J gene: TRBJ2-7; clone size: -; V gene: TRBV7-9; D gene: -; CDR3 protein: CASSLGTDLRNEQYF; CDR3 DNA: TGTGCCAGCAGCTTAGGGACTGACCTGAGGAACGAGCAGTACTTC
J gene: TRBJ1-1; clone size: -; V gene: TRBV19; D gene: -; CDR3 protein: CASSIRENTEAFF; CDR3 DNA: TGTGCCAGTAGTATACGGGAGAACACTGAAGCTTTCTTT